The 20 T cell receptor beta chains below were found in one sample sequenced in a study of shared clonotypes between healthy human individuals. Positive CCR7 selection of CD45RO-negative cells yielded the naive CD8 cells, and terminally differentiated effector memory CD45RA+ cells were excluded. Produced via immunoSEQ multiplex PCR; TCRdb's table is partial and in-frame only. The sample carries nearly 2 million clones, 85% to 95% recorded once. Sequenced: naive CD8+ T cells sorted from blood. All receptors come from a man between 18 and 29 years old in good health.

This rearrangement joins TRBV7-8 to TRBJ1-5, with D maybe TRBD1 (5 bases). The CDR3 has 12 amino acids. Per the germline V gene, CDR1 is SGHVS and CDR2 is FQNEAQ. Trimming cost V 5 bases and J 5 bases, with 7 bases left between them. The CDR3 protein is CASSGGDQPQHF. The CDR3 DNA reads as TGTGCCAGCAGCGGGGGTGATCAGCCCCAGCATTTT.

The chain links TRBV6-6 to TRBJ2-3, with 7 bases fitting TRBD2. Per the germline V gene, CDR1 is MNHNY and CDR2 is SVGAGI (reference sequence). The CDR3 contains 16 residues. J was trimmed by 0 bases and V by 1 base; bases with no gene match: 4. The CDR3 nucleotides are TGTGCCAGCAGTTACTTGGCTAGCGGAAGCACAGATACGCAGTATTTT. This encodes CASSYLASGSTDTQYF.

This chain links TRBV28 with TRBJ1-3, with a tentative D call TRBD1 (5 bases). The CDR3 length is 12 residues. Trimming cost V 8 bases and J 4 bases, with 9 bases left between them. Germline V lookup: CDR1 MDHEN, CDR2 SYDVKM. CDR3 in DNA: TGTGCCAGCGCTGGGGGAGGAAACACCATATATTTT. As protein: CASAGGGNTIYF.

The CDR3 reads CASSLAAGVGPYEQYF. The CDR3 nucleotides read TGTGCCAGCAGCTTAGCGGCGGGGGTGGGCCCCTACGAGCAGTACTTC. The rearrangement links TRBV7-2 to TRBJ2-7, with TRBD2 matching 7 bases. Unmatched junction bases numbered 7, after V lost 0 bases and J lost 2 bases. The CDR3 covers 16 residues. Germline lookup yields CDR1 SGHTA and CDR2 FQGNSA.

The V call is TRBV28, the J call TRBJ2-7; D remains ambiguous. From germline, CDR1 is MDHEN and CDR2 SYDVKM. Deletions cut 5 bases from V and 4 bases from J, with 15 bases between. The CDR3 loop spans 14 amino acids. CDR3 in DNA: TGTGCCAGCAGTCTGCGAGGCTACCTGTACGAGCAGTACTTC. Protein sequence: CASSLRGYLYEQYF. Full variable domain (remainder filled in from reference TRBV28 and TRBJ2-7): DVKVTQSSRYLVKRTGEKVFLECVQDMDHENMFWYRQDPGLGLRLIYFSYDVKMKEKGDIPEGYSVSREKKERFSLILESASTNQTSMYLCASSLRGYLYEQYFGPGTRLTVT.

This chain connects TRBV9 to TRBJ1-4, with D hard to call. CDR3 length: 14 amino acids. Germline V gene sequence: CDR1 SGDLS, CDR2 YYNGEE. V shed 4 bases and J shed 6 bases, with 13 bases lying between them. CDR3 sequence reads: CASSPQTADEKLFF. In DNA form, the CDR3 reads TGTGCCAGCAGCCCCCAAACGGCTGATGAAAAACTGTTTTTT.

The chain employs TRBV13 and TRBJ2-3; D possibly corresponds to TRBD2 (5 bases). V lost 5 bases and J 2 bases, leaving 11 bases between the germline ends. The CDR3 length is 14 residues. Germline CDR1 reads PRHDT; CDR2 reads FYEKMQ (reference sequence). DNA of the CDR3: TGTGCCAGCAGCCCAGAGGGCAACACAGATACGCAGTATTTT. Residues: CASSPEGNTDTQYF. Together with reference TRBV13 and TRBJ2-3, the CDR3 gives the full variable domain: AAGVIQSPRHLIKEKRETATLKCYPIPRHDTVYWYQQGPGQDPQFLISFYEKMQSDKGSIPDRFSAQQFSDYHSELNMSSLELGDSALYFCASSPEGNTDTQYFGPGTRLTVL.

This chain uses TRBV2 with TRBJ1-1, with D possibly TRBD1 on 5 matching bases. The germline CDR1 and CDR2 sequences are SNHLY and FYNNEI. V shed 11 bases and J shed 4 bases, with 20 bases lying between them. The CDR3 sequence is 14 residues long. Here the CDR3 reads CAASPGPRGTEAFF. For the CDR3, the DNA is TGTGCCGCTTCTCCGGGCCCTAGGGGCACTGAAGCTTTCTTT.

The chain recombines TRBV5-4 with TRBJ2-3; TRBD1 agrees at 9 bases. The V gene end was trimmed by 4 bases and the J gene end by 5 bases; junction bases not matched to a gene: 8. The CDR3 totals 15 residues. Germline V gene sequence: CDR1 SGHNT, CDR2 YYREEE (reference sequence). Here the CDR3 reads CASSPAGTGIDTQYF. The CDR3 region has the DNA TGTGCCAGCAGCCCGGCCGGGACAGGGATAGATACGCAGTATTTT.

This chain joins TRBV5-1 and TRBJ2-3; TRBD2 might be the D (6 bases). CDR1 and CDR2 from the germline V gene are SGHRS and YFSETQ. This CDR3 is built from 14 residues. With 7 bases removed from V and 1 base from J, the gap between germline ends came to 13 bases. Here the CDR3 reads CASLAELGTDTQYF. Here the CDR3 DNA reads TGCGCCAGCTTAGCGGAGTTGGGCACAGATACGCAGTATTTT.

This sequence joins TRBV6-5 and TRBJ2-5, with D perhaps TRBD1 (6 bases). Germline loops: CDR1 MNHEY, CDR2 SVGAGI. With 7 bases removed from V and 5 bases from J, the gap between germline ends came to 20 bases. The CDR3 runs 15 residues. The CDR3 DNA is TGTGCCAGCACTAGGGGGACGAAAGAGGCCGAGACCCAGTACTTC. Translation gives CASTRGTKEAETQYF.

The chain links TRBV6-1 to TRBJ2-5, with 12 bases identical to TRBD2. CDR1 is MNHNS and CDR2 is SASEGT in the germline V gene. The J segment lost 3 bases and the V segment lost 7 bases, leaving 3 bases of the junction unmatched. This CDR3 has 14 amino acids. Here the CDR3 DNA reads TGTGCCAGCACCGGACTAGCGGGGAAAGAGACCCAGTACTTC. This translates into CASTGLAGKETQYF.

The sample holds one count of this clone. The CDR3 loop reads CASSFGQGSTDTQYF. The DNA of the CDR3 is TGTGCCAGCAGCTTCGGGCAGGGGAGCACAGATACGCAGTATTTT. The chain carries TRBV7-8 and TRBJ2-3; weak D call: TRBD1 (6 bases). CDR3 length: 15 residues. Germline CDR1 and CDR2: SGHVS and FQNEAQ. Trimming took 3 bases from V and 0 from J, leaving 10 bases between them.

CDR3: CAWRTIGLAINEQFF. For the CDR3, the DNA is TGTGCCTGGAGAACCATTGGACTAGCGATCAATGAGCAGTTCTTC. The V and J genes are TRBV30 and TRBJ2-1; TRBD2 matches 9 bases. The CDR3 totals 15 residues. With 3 bases clipped from V and 6 bases from J, the junction kept 9 bases outside the gene matches. Germline-derived CDR1 and CDR2 are GTSNPN and SVGIG (reference sequence).

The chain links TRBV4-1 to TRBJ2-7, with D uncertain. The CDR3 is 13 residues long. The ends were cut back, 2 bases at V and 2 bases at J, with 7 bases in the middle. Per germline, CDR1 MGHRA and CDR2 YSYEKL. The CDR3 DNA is TGCGCCAGCAGCCAAATAGGGCCCTACGAGCAGTACTTC. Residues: CASSQIGPYEQYF.

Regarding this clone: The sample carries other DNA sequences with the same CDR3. Here the CDR3 reads CASSSRGTDTQYF. As DNA, the CDR3 is TGTGCCAGCAGCTCCAGAGGCACAGATACGCAGTATTTT. This chain connects TRBV7-9 to TRBJ2-3; D is uncertain. CDR1 is SEHNR, CDR2 FQNEAQ, per germline (reference sequence). The CDR3 length is 13 residues. Deletions cut 4 bases from V and 1 base from J, with 6 bases between.

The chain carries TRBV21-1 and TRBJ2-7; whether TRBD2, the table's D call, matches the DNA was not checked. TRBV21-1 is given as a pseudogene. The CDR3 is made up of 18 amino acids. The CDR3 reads CASRGEREPPHFSYEQYF. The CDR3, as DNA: TGTGCCAGCCGAGGAGAGCGGGAGCCTCCCCACTTTTCCTACGAGCAGTACTTC.

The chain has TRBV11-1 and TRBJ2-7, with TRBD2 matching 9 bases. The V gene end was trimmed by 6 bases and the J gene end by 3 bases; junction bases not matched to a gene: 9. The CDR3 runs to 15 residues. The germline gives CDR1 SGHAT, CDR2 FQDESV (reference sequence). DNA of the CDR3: TGTGCCAGCAGATCTAGCGGGGAACCCTTCTACGAGCAGTACTTC. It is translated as CASRSSGEPFYEQYF.

CDR3 DNA sequence: TGTGCCAGCAGCTTAGCTACAGGGGAGGCAGATACGCAGTATTTT. It encodes CASSLATGEADTQYF. The genes are TRBV7-9 and TRBJ2-3, with a weak D call TRBD1 (7 bases). The CDR3 covers 15 residues. With 0 bases removed from V and 4 bases from J, the gap between germline ends came to 11 bases. CDR1 and CDR2 from the germline V gene are SEHNR and FQNEAQ (reference sequence).

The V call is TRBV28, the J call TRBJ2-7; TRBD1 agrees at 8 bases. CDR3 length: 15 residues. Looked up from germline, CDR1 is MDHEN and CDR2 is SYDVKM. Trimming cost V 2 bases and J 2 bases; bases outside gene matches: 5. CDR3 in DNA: TGTGCCAGCAGTTTAGCCCGACAGGGGCCCTACGAGCAGTACTTC. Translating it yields CASSLARQGPYEQYF.